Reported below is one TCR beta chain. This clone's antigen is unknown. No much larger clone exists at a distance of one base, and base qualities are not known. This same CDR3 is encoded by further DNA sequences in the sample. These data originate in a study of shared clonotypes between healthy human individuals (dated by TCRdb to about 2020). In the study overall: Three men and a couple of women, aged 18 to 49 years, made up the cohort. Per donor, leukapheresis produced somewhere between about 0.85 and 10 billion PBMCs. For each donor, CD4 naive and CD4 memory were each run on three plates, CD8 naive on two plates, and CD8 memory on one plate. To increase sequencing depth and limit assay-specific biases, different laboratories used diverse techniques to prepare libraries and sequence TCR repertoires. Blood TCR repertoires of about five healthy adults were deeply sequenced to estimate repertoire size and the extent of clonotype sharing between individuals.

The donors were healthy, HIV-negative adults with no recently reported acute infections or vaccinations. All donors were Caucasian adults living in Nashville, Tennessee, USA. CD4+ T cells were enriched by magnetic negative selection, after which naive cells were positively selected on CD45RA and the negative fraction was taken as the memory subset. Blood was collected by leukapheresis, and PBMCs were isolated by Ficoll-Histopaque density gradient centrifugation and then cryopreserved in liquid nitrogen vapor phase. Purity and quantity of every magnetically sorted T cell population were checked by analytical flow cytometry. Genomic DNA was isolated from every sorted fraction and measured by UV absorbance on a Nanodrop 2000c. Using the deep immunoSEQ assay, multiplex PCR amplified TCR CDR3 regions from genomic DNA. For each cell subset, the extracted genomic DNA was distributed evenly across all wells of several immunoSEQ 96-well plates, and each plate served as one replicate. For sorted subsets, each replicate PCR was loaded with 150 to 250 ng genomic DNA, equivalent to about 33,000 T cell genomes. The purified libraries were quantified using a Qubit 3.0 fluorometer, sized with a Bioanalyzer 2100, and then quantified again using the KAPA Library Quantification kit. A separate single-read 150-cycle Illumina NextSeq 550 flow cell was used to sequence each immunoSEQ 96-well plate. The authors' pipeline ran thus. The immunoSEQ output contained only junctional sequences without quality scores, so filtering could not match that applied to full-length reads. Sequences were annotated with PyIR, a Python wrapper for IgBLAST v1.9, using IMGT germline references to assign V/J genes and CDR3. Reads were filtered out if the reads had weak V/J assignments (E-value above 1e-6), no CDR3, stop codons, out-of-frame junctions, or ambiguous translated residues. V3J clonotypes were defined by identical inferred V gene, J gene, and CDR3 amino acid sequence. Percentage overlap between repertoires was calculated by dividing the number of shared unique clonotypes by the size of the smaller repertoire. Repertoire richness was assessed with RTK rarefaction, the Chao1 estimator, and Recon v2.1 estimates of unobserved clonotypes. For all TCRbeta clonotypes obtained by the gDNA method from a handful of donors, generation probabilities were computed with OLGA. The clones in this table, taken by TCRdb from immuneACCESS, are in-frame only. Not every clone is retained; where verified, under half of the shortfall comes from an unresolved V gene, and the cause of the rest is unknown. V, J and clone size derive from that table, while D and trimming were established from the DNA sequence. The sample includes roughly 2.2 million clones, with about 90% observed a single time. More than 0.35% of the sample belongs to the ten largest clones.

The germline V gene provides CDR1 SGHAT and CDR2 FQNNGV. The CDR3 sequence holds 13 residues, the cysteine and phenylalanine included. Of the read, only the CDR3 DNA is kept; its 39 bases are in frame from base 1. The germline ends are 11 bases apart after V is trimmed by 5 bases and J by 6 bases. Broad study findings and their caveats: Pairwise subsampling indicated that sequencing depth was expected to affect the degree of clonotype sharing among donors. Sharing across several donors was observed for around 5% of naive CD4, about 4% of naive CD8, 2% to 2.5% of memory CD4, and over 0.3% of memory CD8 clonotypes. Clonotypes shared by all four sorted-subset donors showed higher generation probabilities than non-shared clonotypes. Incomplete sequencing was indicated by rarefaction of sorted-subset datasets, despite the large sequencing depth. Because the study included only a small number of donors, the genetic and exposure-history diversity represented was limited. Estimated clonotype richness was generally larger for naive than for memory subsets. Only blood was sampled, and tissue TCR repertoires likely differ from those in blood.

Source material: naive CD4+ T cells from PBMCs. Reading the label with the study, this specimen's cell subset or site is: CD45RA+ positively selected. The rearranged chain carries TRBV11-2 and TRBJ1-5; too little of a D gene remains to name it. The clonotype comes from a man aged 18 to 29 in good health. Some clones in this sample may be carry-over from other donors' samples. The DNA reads TGTGCCAGCAGCCTAAATGGAGGTCAGCCCCAGCATTTT. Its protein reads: CASSLNGGQPQHF.